The 21 T cell receptor beta chains below were found in one sample sequenced in a study of shared clonotypes between healthy human individuals. Terminally differentiated effector memory CD45RA+ cells were left out of the naive CD8 fraction, which was CD45RO-negative and positively selected for CCR7. Measured with immunoSEQ multiplex PCR; TCRdb has only the in-frame clones, and not every one. This table has around 2,000,000 clones, 85% to 95% appearing once. The specimen sequenced was naive CD8+ T cells from PBMCs. The receptors originated from a man aged 18-30 years in good health. Some clones in this sample may be carry-over from other donors' samples.

With respect to this clone: Other DNA sequences in this sample translate to the same CDR3. The chain employs TRBV5-6 and TRBJ2-7, with a possible D match to TRBD1 (6 bases). Germline CDR1 SGHDT, CDR2 YYEEEE. The CDR3 extends over 13 amino acids. Deletions cut 4 bases from V and 1 base from J, with 9 bases between. CDR3 region: CASSLTGSYEQYF. CDR3 sequence (DNA): TGTGCCAGCAGCCTTACAGGGTCCTACGAGCAGTACTTC.

CDR3 sequence: CASSQAGGLSYEQYF. The CDR3 DNA reads as TGCGCCAGCAGCCAAGCAGGAGGGCTCTCCTACGAGCAGTACTTC. The chain has TRBV4-3 and TRBJ2-5; the D gene is possibly TRBD2 (6 bases). The DNA end favors TRBJ2-7, so the J call may be wrong. This CDR3 has 15 residues. The germline V gene has CDR1 LGHNA and CDR2 YSLEER.

The chain combines TRBV7-6 with TRBJ2-3, with D unclear. Per the germline V gene, CDR1 is SGHVS and CDR2 is FNYEAQ. The CDR3 length is 12 residues. The V gene lost 4 bases and the J gene lost 4 bases, with 6 bases spanning the gap. CDR3 in amino acids: CASSSIADTQYF. CDR3 nucleotides: TGTGCCAGCAGCTCTATCGCAGATACGCAGTATTTT.

On this clone: The sample carries other DNA sequences with the same CDR3. V is TRBV6-6 and J is TRBJ2-7, with 7 bases aligning to TRBD2. This CDR3 has 13 residues. V lost 5 bases to trimming and J lost 3 bases; unmatched junction nucleotides: 4. Germline V lookup: CDR1 MNHNY, CDR2 SVGAGI (reference sequence). The CDR3, as DNA: TGTGCCAGCAGTGGCGGGAGTAGCTACGAGCAGTACTTC. It is translated as CASSGGSSYEQYF.

V and J are TRBV9 and TRBJ1-2; D remains ambiguous. This CDR3 has 14 amino acids. Germline-derived CDR1 and CDR2 are SGDLS and YYNGEE. The V end was cut by 0 bases, the J end by 4 bases, with 10 bases between. DNA of the CDR3: TGTGCCAGCAGCGTAGCGGACCGCTTCTATGGCTACACCTTC. Its protein product is CASSVADRFYGYTF.

The chain has TRBV28 and TRBJ2-7, with D uncertain. V was pared by 5 bases and J by 4 bases, with 15 bases between. In germline, CDR1 is MDHEN, CDR2 SYDVKM. The CDR3 runs 14 residues. The CDR3 protein is CASSPWTSGYEQYF. The DNA of the CDR3 is TGTGCCAGCAGTCCTTGGACCAGTGGGTACGAGCAGTACTTC.

V is TRBV2 and J is TRBJ2-7, with 9 positions matching TRBD1. This CDR3 spans 15 amino acids. V shed 2 bases and J 4 bases; nucleotides not matched to a gene: 6. Per the germline V gene, CDR1 is SNHLY and CDR2 is FYNNEI. The CDR3 region has the DNA TGTGCCAGCAGTGAATGGCCCGGACAGGGGTACGAGCAGTACTTC. Protein product: CASSEWPGQGYEQYF. The whole variable domain, remainder taken from reference TRBV2 and TRBJ2-7, is EPEVTQTPSHQVTQMGQEVILRCVPISNHLYFYWYRQILGQKVEFLVSFYNNEISEKSEIFDDQFSVERPDGSNFTLKIRSTKLEDSAMYFCASSEWPGQGYEQYFGPGTRLTVT.

The chain uses TRBV4-3 and TRBJ2-2; 10 bases agree with TRBD2. This CDR3 has 20 residues. Unmatched junction bases numbered 12, after V lost 0 bases and J lost 2 bases. The germline V gene has CDR1 LGHNA and CDR2 YSLEER. CDR3 region: CASSQDGSLLLAGNTGELFF. The CDR3, as DNA: TGCGCCAGCAGCCAAGATGGGTCCCTCTTACTAGCGGGAAACACCGGGGAGCTGTTTTTT.

This clone has a single count. The gene calls are TRBV9 and TRBJ2-1, with unresolved D. The CDR3 contains 14 residues. Germline CDR1 SGDLS, CDR2 YYNGEE. V dropped 3 bases and J dropped 5 bases, with 12 bases sitting between them. The CDR3 DNA reads as TGTGCCAGCAGCGACCCTTCTCACGACAATGAGCAGTTCTTC. It encodes CASSDPSHDNEQFF.

The chain employs TRBV6-5 and TRBJ2-7; 7 nucleotides line up with TRBD1. CDR3 length equals 15 residues. J gave up 3 bases and V 4 bases, and 9 bases lay outside the gene matches. CDR1 is MNHEY and CDR2 is SVGAGI in the germline V gene. The CDR3: CASSWHTGANYEQYF. The CDR3 region has the DNA TGTGCCAGCAGTTGGCACACAGGGGCGAACTACGAGCAGTACTTC.

This rearrangement joins TRBV7-9 to TRBJ1-1; a possible D gene is TRBD1 (5 bases). Deletions cut 5 bases from V and 5 bases from J, with 24 bases between. Germline assignment: CDR1 SEHNR and CDR2 FQNEAQ (reference sequence). The CDR3 extends over 17 amino acids. CDR3: CASSLDGRIGGRTEAFF. In nucleotides, the CDR3 is TGTGCCAGCAGCCTCGACGGTCGAATTGGGGGTCGGACTGAAGCTTTCTTT. The complete variable domain, with remaining parts taken from reference TRBV7-9 and TRBJ1-1, reads DTGVSQNPRHKITKRGQNVTFRCDPISEHNRLYWYRQTLGQGPEFLTYFQNEAQLEKSRLLSDRFSAERPKGSFSTLEIQRTEQGDSAMYLCASSLDGRIGGRTEAFFGQGTRLTVV.

This chain uses TRBV7-9 with TRBJ1-1; D unclear. Per the germline V gene, CDR1 is SEHNR and CDR2 is FQNEAQ (reference sequence). The ends were cut back, 0 bases at V and 0 bases at J, with 8 bases in the middle. The CDR3 contains 15 residues. CDR3 coding DNA: TGTGCCAGCAGCTTAGCTAGACGGCTGAACACTGAAGCTTTCTTT. Its protein is CASSLARRLNTEAFF.

This clone was observed a single time. This sequence joins TRBV5-6 and TRBJ1-3; D not certain. The V end was cut by 1 base, the J end by 2 bases, with 7 bases between. The germline gives CDR1 SGHDT, CDR2 YYEEEE. The CDR3 totals 14 residues. The CDR3 DNA reads as TGTGCCAGCAGCTTGTATCCGCCTGGAAACACCATATATTTT. As protein: CASSLYPPGNTIYF.

This chain uses TRBV9 with TRBJ1-1; the D gene is possibly TRBD1 (6 bases). The CDR3 sequence is 15 residues long. The ends were cut back, 4 bases at V and 1 base at J, with 14 bases in the middle. Germline V gene data show CDR1 as SGDLS and CDR2 as YYNGEE. The CDR3 loop is CASSSKGHANTEAFF. In nucleotides, the CDR3 is TGTGCCAGCAGCTCAAAGGGACACGCGAACACTGAAGCTTTCTTT.

V is TRBV6-5 and J is TRBJ1-2, with 7 nucleotides matching TRBD1. Trimming at V came to 5 bases and at J to 4 bases, leaving 10 bases not matched to a gene. CDR1 is MNHEY, CDR2 SVGAGI, per germline. The CDR3 sequence is 15 residues long. The DNA for the CDR3 is TGTGCCAGCAGTCTCGACAGGGCTTCTTCCTATGGCTACACCTTC. Translating gives CASSLDRASSYGYTF.

This chain connects TRBV7-9 to TRBJ2-1; TRBD1 agrees at 10 bases. Germline values: CDR1 SEHNR, CDR2 FQNEAQ (reference sequence). J was trimmed by 7 bases and V by 7 bases; bases with no gene match: 13. The CDR3 has 16 residues. CDR3 residues: CASNHKGTGERNEQFF. CDR3 coding DNA: TGTGCCAGCAACCACAAGGGGACAGGGGAGAGGAATGAGCAGTTCTTC.

This sequence joins TRBV28 and TRBJ2-7; D gene uncertain. Trimming pared 3 bases from V and 3 bases from J, leaving 6 bases between. CDR3 length: 12 residues. Germline assignment: CDR1 MDHEN and CDR2 SYDVKM. The CDR3 DNA follows: TGTGCCAGCAGTTTCGAAGACTACGAGCAGTACTTC. Its translation is CASSFEDYEQYF.

The sample holds one count of this clone. The genes are TRBV6-6 and TRBJ1-2, with 9 bases fitting TRBD1. The V segment lost 10 bases and the J segment 4 bases; nucleotides outside the gene matches: 10. Germline V lookup: CDR1 MNHNY, CDR2 SVGAGI (reference sequence). This CDR3 has 14 amino acids. The DNA for the CDR3 is TGTGCCACCTTCGGGACAGGGTTCGCCTATGGCTACACCTTC. This gives the protein CATFGTGFAYGYTF.

This clone was found a few times. For the CDR3, the DNA is TGCGCCAGCAGCCAAGATAACCGGGCGAACCATGGCTACACCTTC. Amino acid sequence: CASSQDNRANHGYTF. The chain carries TRBV4-1 and TRBJ1-2; D unclear. V gave up 0 bases and J gave up 6 bases, with 14 bases separating them. This CDR3 has 15 amino acids. CDR1 and CDR2 from the germline V gene are MGHRA and YSYEKL.

The CDR3 nucleotides are TGTGCCAGCAGTGGCAACAACTATGGCTACACCTTC. As protein: CASSGNNYGYTF. This chain connects TRBV6-5 to TRBJ1-2, with no clear D. V was pared by 5 bases and J by 2 bases, with 6 bases between. The CDR3 spans 12 residues. Per germline, CDR1 MNHEY and CDR2 SVGAGI.

This sequence joins TRBV5-4 and TRBJ2-3, with 12 bases lining up with TRBD2. The V segment lost 1 base and the J segment 6 bases; nucleotides outside the gene matches: 6. The V gene's germline CDR1 is SGHNT and CDR2 YYREEE (reference sequence). This CDR3 has 16 amino acids. The CDR3 spells CASSLSLAGGSDTQYF. CDR3 sequence (DNA): TGTGCCAGCAGCTTGTCTCTAGCGGGAGGGTCCGATACGCAGTATTTT.